A single sample gave rise to the 25 T cell receptor beta chains below, sequenced in a study of cytomegalovirus exposure and HLA in healthy donors. This PCR relied on a set of 60 Vbeta primers and 13 Jbeta primers. Clones were sequenced by immunoSEQ multiplex PCR, and TCRdb holds only the in-frame ones, with some missing. The sample yields around 110,000 clones, about 10% seen once. Material for sequencing was PBMCs. These receptors originate from a man aged 30 to 39 in good health and CMV-seronegative.

The J gene is TRBJ2-1, the V gene TRBV19; 8 bases are a match to TRBD2. This CDR3 is built from 13 residues. The germline gives CDR1 LNHDA, CDR2 SQIVND (reference sequence). The junction had 5 bases not matched to a gene; V was cut back by 5 bases and J by 8 bases. The CDR3 DNA reads TGTGCCAGTAGTCCGGCGGGGGGAGATGAGCAGTTCTTC. This encodes CASSPAGGDEQFF.

J is TRBJ2-3 and V is TRBV18; 8 nucleotides match TRBD1. V gave up 3 bases and J gave up 5 bases; unmatched junction bases: 10. Germline V lookup: CDR1 KGHSH, CDR2 LQKENI. This CDR3 is 16 amino acids long. CDR3 residues: CASSPGQGPWVDTQYF. CDR3 DNA sequence: TGTGCCAGCTCACCCGGACAGGGCCCGTGGGTAGATACGCAGTATTTT. Variable domain in full (rest from reference TRBV18 and TRBJ2-3): NAGVMQNPRHLVRRRGQEARLRCSPMKGHSHVYWYRQLPEEGLKFMVYLQKENIIDESGMPKERFSAEFPKEGPSILRIQQVVRGDSAAYFCASSPGQGPWVDTQYFGPGTRLTVL.

This clone has just a few counts. This chain uses TRBV5-1 with TRBJ2-7; D might be TRBD2 (5 bases). Trimming left V 0 bases short and J 3 bases short, with 28 bases between. Looked up from germline, CDR1 is SGHRS and CDR2 is YFSETQ. The CDR3 has 20 residues. The CDR3 here is CASSLVPDLYEGGQYYEQYF. The CDR3 DNA reads TGCGCCAGCAGCTTGGTCCCCGATCTCTACGAGGGTGGGCAATACTACGAGCAGTACTTC.

The table lists this clone with a few counts. The V and J genes are TRBV5-4 and TRBJ1-1; no clear D gene. The germline gives CDR1 SGHNT, CDR2 YYREEE (reference sequence). Trimming stripped 0 bases from V and 1 base from J, with 4 bases between. The CDR3 totals 13 residues. The CDR3 loop reads CASSLAPNTEAFF. The CDR3 bases are TGTGCCAGCAGCTTGGCTCCGAACACTGAAGCTTTCTTT.

This chain uses TRBV5-1 with TRBJ2-5; no firm D call. This CDR3 region has 16 residues. Trimming cost V 2 bases and J 4 bases, with 18 bases left between them. The germline V gene has CDR1 SGHRS and CDR2 YFSETQ. The CDR3 here is CASSLSPQSLGETQYF. CDR3 nucleotides: TGCGCCAGCAGCTTATCACCCCAATCCCTCGGAGAGACCCAGTACTTC. The complete variable domain, with remaining parts taken from reference TRBV5-1 and TRBJ2-5, reads KAGVTQTPRYLIKTRGQQVTLSCSPISGHRSVSWYQQTPGQGLQFLFEYFSETQRNKGNFPGRFSGRQFSNSRSEMNVSTLELGDSALYLCASSLSPQSLGETQYFGPGTRLLVL.

This clone was counted between two and nine times. The chain employs TRBV14 and TRBJ2-5; possible D gene TRBD2, 5 bases. CDR3 length: 11 amino acids. Germline V gives CDR1 SGHDN, CDR2 FVKESK. Trimming removed 4 bases from V and 5 bases from J, with 5 bases in between. The CDR3 nucleotides read TGTGCCAGCAGCCGGAGGGAGACCCAGTACTTC. It is translated as CASSRRETQYF.

The V call is TRBV7-3, the J call TRBJ2-7; 9 bases are a match to TRBD1. The CDR3 spans 13 residues. V lost 1 base, J lost 9 bases, and 4 bases stayed unmatched. Germline V CDR1 and CDR2: SGHTA, FQGTGA. Written as DNA, the CDR3 is TGTGCCAGCAGCTTAATCACAGGGGGCAGGCAGTACTTC. Protein product: CASSLITGGRQYF. Looking up the rest from reference TRBV7-3 and TRBJ2-7 gives the full variable domain: GAGVSQTPSNKVTEKGKYVELRCDPISGHTALYWYRQSLGQGPEFLIYFQGTGAADDSGLPNDRFFAVRPEGSVSTLKIQRTERGDSAVYLCASSLITGGRQYFGPGTRLTVT.

The rearrangement uses TRBV5-1 and TRBJ1-2; 7 bases fit TRBD1. The V gene end was trimmed by 0 bases and the J gene end by 8 bases; junction bases not matched to a gene: 13. The CDR3 loop spans 16 amino acids. Germline CDR1 is SGHRS and CDR2 is YFSETQ. The CDR3 loop reads CASSLVPGQASRGYTF. The CDR3 nucleotides read TGCGCCAGCAGCTTGGTTCCCGGACAGGCTTCAAGAGGCTACACCTTC. Full variable domain (outside the CDR3, taken from reference TRBV5-1 and TRBJ1-2): KAGVTQTPRYLIKTRGQQVTLSCSPISGHRSVSWYQQTPGQGLQFLFEYFSETQRNKGNFPGRFSGRQFSNSRSEMNVSTLELGDSALYLCASSLVPGQASRGYTFGSGTRLTVV.

The V call is TRBV7-6, the J call TRBJ2-1; D gene unclear. The V gene lost 1 base and the J gene lost 10 bases, with 11 bases spanning the gap. This CDR3 is built from 13 residues. Germline V gene sequence: CDR1 SGHVS, CDR2 FNYEAQ. As DNA, the CDR3 is TGTGCCAGCAGCTTAGTCCCCCTGAGAGAGCAGTTCTTC. Its translation: CASSLVPLREQFF. Supplemented by reference TRBV7-6 and TRBJ2-1, the full variable domain reads GAGVSQSPRYKVTKRGQDVALRCDPISGHVSLYWYRQALGQGPEFLTYFNYEAQQDKSGLPNDRFSAERPEGSISTLTIQRTEQRDSAMYRCASSLVPLREQFFGPGTRLTVL.

This clone has just a few counts. The chain combines TRBV19 with TRBJ1-5; 7 positions match TRBD1. In germline, CDR1 is LNHDA, CDR2 SQIVND (reference sequence). After removal of 5 bases from V and 6 bases from J, the junction contained 10 bases not matched to a gene. The CDR3 consists of 15 residues. Here the CDR3 DNA reads TGTGCCAGTAGTCTCACTACAGGGGTGGCTCAGCCCCAGCATTTT. Its translation: CASSLTTGVAQPQHF. Variable domain in full (rest from reference TRBV19 and TRBJ1-5): DGGITQSPKYLFRKEGQNVTLSCEQNLNHDAMYWYRQDPGQGLRLIYYSQIVNDFQKGDIAEGYSVSREKKESFPLTVTSAQKNPTAFYLCASSLTTGVAQPQHFGDGTRLSIL.

The chain carries TRBV13 and TRBJ2-2, with 8 bases identical to TRBD1. From germline, CDR1 is PRHDT and CDR2 FYEKMQ (reference sequence). CDR3 length: 16 residues. V was clipped by 6 bases and J by 7 bases; unmatched bases: 13. The CDR3 DNA follows: TGTGCCAGCAGTTCCACCGGGACAGGTTACGTCGGGGAGCTGTTTTTT. This codes for CASSSTGTGYVGELFF.

This clone showed up many times. At the DNA level, this CDR3 is encoded by other sequences in the same sample as well. This chain joins TRBV6-4 and TRBJ2-3, with D perhaps matching TRBD2 (5 bases). The CDR3 has 15 amino acids. The V end was cut by 0 bases, the J end by 0 bases, with 7 bases between. From germline, CDR1 is MRHNA and CDR2 SNTAGT. The CDR3 DNA follows: TGTGCCAGCAGTGACTCGGCGGGTAGCACAGATACGCAGTATTTT. This gives the protein CASSDSAGSTDTQYF.

There are a few counts of this clone. The chain uses TRBV20-1 and TRBJ1-2; no definite D call. Germline V gives CDR1 DFQATT, CDR2 SNEGSKA (reference sequence). The V end lost 4 bases, the J end lost 0 bases, and 3 bases lay between the germline ends. The CDR3 covers 11 residues. The CDR3 spells CSATPNYGYTF. The CDR3 DNA follows: TGCAGTGCTACTCCTAACTATGGCTACACCTTC.

This clone has more than one count but fewer than ten. The CDR3: CASTEIATSGELFF. CDR3 DNA: TGTGCCAGCACCGAGATCGCGACTAGCGGGGAGCTGTTTTTT. The V gene is TRBV2, the J gene TRBJ2-2; tentative D call: TRBD2 (6 bases). CDR1 and CDR2 from the germline V gene are SNHLY and FYNNEI. V gave up 7 bases and J gave up 7 bases, with 16 bases separating them. There are 14 residues in the CDR3.

The chain has TRBV15 and TRBJ2-7; weak D call: TRBD2 (6 bases). With 1 base removed from V and 0 bases from J, the gap between germline ends came to 10 bases. Germline CDR1 LNHNV, CDR2 YYDKDF (reference sequence). There are 15 residues in the CDR3. The CDR3 loop is CATSRGGVSSYEQYF. CDR3 nucleotides: TGTGCCACCAGCAGAGGGGGGGTAAGCTCCTACGAGCAGTACTTC.

This clone showed up many times. The V gene is TRBV4-1, the J gene TRBJ2-5; TRBD2 aligns across 11 bases. Germline CDR1 and CDR2: MGHRA and YSYEKL. The CDR3 runs to 17 residues. After removal of 1 base from V and 5 bases from J, the junction contained 9 bases not matched to a gene. The CDR3 bases are TGCGCCAGCAGCCAAGTAGAAGGTAGCGGGAGGGCGGAGACCCAGTACTTC. Its protein is CASSQVEGSGRAETQYF.

There are a few counts of this clone. V usage is TRBV5-4 and J usage is TRBJ2-5; D gene ambiguous. V lost 4 bases, J lost 2 bases, and 6 bases lay in between. Per the germline V gene, CDR1 is SGHNT and CDR2 is YYREEE (reference sequence). CDR3 length: 12 residues. CDR3 sequence: CASSLQQETQYF. CDR3 bases: TGTGCCAGCAGCCTCCAGCAAGAGACCCAGTACTTC.

This sequence joins TRBV6-5 and TRBJ2-1; D is perhaps TRBD1 (5 bases). Trimming shortened V by 5 bases and J by 8 bases, and 16 bases separated the two germline ends. CDR1 is MNHEY and CDR2 is SVGAGI in the germline V gene. The CDR3 runs 14 residues. The chain's CDR3 is CASSISQGTDEQFF. The CDR3 DNA reads as TGTGCCAGCAGTATTTCCCAGGGAACTGATGAGCAGTTCTTC.

This clone came up a few times. V is TRBV7-2 and J is TRBJ2-6; 7 bases line up with TRBD1. Per germline, CDR1 SGHTA and CDR2 FQGNSA. J lost 0 bases, V lost 1 base, and 6 bases had no gene match. CDR3 length: 18 residues. DNA of the CDR3: TGTGCCAGCAGCTTAGTGACAGGGCTAAGCTCTGGGGCCAACGTCCTGACTTTC. This gives the protein CASSLVTGLSSGANVLTF.

V and J are TRBV10-3 and TRBJ1-1, with D tentatively TRBD1 (5 bases). Germline values: CDR1 ENHRY, CDR2 SYGVKD. V gave up 5 bases and J gave up 1 base, with 14 bases separating them. This CDR3 region has 15 residues. CDR3 sequence (DNA): TGTGCCATCAGTCACAAGGGCGGGGGGAACACTGAAGCTTTCTTT. This gives the protein CAISHKGGGNTEAFF.

A few counts support this clone. This same CDR3 is encoded by further DNA sequences in the sample. The chain recombines TRBV7-2 with TRBJ2-7; 9 bases align to TRBD1. Germline V gene sequence: CDR1 SGHTA, CDR2 FQGNSA. V lost 5 bases and J lost 2; bases outside the gene matches: 4. The length of the CDR3 is 14 residues. CDR3 residues: CASSPGQGAYEQYF. In DNA, the CDR3 is TGTGCCAGCAGCCCGGGACAGGGTGCCTACGAGCAGTACTTC.

CDR3 DNA: TGTGCCAGCAGCTTGGGACCGGGACAGGGCGACTACGAGCAGTACTTC. It codes for CASSLGPGQGDYEQYF. This chain links TRBV7-6 with TRBJ2-7; 9 bases are a match to TRBD1. J gave up 3 bases and V 3 bases, and 9 bases lay outside the gene matches. This CDR3 is built from 16 residues. In germline, CDR1 is SGHVS, CDR2 FNYEAQ.

The V and J genes are TRBV6-1 and TRBJ1-1; D is ambiguous. V lost 10 bases and J 1 base, leaving 7 bases between the germline ends. The germline V gene encodes CDR1 MNHNS and CDR2 SASEGT. The CDR3 extends over 11 amino acids. The CDR3 DNA follows: TGTGCCAACGGAGAGAACACTGAAGCTTTCTTT. It codes for CANGENTEAFF.

The chain recombines TRBV5-4 with TRBJ2-3, with D possibly matching TRBD1 (6 bases). CDR1 is SGHNT, CDR2 YYREEE, per germline (reference sequence). CDR3 length equals 16 residues. Deletions cut 5 bases from V and 6 bases from J, with 22 bases between. Here the CDR3 reads CASSEQQGFKVDTQYF. The CDR3 region has the DNA TGTGCCAGCAGTGAACAACAGGGATTTAAAGTGGATACGCAGTATTTT. The complete variable domain, with remaining parts taken from reference TRBV5-4 and TRBJ2-3, reads ETGVTQSPTHLIKTRGQQVTLRCSSQSGHNTVSWYQQALGQGPQFIFQYYREEENGRGNFPPRFSGLQFPNYSSELNVNALELDDSALYLCASSEQQGFKVDTQYFGPGTRLTVL.

As regards this clone: One junction end disagrees with the germline gene, perhaps due to a read error. This sequence joins TRBV19 and TRBJ1-2; 8 nucleotides line up with TRBD1. This CDR3 contains 11 residues. Germline V gene data show CDR1 as LNHDA and CDR2 as SQIVND (reference sequence). The CDR3 DNA reads as TGTGCCAGTAGTACCCGGACAGGGAGGGTCTTC. Its protein product is CASSTRTGRVF.